Listed below are T cell receptor beta chains from one sample, sequenced in a study of cytomegalovirus exposure and HLA in healthy donors. The protocol was immunoSEQ multiplex PCR, while the TCRdb copy is restricted to in-frame clones and leaves out a portion. Of under 200,000 clones listed, less than 90% are singletons. The specimen sequenced was PBMCs. The receptor set was obtained from a boy between 5 and 17 years old in good health and CMV-seronegative. Both conserved end residues are part of each CDR3. The D gene is left open where the match is weak. Expanded clones get a size class; other rows say once, few or many, or leave the size out.

abundance: -; v_gene: TRBV5-1; j_gene: TRBJ2-3; d_gene: TRBD1; CDR3aa: CASSLGFGTGGTDTQYF; CDR3nt: TGCGCCAGCAGCTTGGGTTTCGGGACAGGGGGCACAGATACGCAGTATTTT
abundance: -; v_gene: TRBV23-1; j_gene: TRBJ1-3; d_gene: -; CDR3aa: CASSQSEGSGNTIYF; CDR3nt: TGCGCCAGCAGTCAATCGGAGGGATCTGGAAACACCATATATTTT
abundance: -; v_gene: TRBV5-1; j_gene: TRBJ2-2; d_gene: -; CDR3aa: CASSSSQGTGELFF; CDR3nt: TGCGCCAGCAGTTCAAGCCAGGGAACCGGGGAGCTGTTTTTT
abundance: -; v_gene: TRBV27; j_gene: TRBJ1-1; d_gene: -; CDR3aa: CASSLTGGRTEAFF; CDR3nt: TGTGCCAGCAGTTTAACCGGGGGAAGGACTGAAGCTTTCTTT
abundance: few; v_gene: TRBV6-4; j_gene: TRBJ2-3; d_gene: -; CDR3aa: CASSAIPGVPDTQYF; CDR3nt: TGTGCCAGCAGTGCGATACCGGGGGTTCCAGATACGCAGTATTTT
abundance: -; v_gene: TRBV5-6; j_gene: TRBJ2-7; d_gene: TRBD1; CDR3aa: CASSGTGGAERYEQYF; CDR3nt: TGTGCCAGCTCCGGGACAGGTGGGGCCGAGAGGTACGAGCAGTACTTC
abundance: -; v_gene: TRBV6-6; j_gene: TRBJ2-7; d_gene: -; CDR3aa: CASSYRGRHPEQYF; CDR3nt: TGTGCCAGCAGTTACCGAGGGAGACACCCCGAGCAGTACTTC
abundance: -; v_gene: TRBV5-4; j_gene: TRBJ2-7; d_gene: TRBD2; CDR3aa: CASSLGLAGSYEQYF; CDR3nt: TGTGCCAGCAGCCTAGGACTAGCGGGGTCCTACGAGCAGTACTTC
abundance: -; v_gene: TRBV19; j_gene: TRBJ1-2; d_gene: -; CDR3aa: CASSILQGGGYTF; CDR3nt: TGTGCCAGTAGTATCCTACAGGGTGGGGGCTACACCTTC
abundance: few; v_gene: TRBV30; j_gene: TRBJ2-2; d_gene: -; CDR3aa: CGGRDTTGELFF; CDR3nt: TGTGGTGGGCGGGATACTACCGGGGAGCTGTTTTTT
abundance: once; v_gene: TRBV9; j_gene: TRBJ1-4; d_gene: TRBD1; CDR3aa: CASSVAGTGNEKLFF; CDR3nt: TGTGCCAGCAGCGTAGCGGGGACAGGCAATGAAAAACTGTTTTTT
abundance: -; v_gene: TRBV30; j_gene: TRBJ2-7; d_gene: TRBD1; CDR3aa: CACSTGVDYEQYF; CDR3nt: TGTGCCTGTTCGACAGGGGTGGACTACGAGCAGTACTTC
abundance: -; v_gene: TRBV7-2; j_gene: TRBJ2-1; d_gene: -; CDR3aa: CASSLGRVEQFF; CDR3nt: TGTGCCAGCAGCTTAGGGAGAGTTGAGCAGTTCTTC
abundance: -; v_gene: TRBV9; j_gene: TRBJ2-1; d_gene: -; CDR3aa: CASSAQPGAYNEQFF; CDR3nt: TGTGCCAGCAGCGCCCAGCCGGGGGCCTACAATGAGCAGTTCTTC
abundance: -; v_gene: TRBV7-9; j_gene: TRBJ2-2; d_gene: -; CDR3aa: CASSLGGAVGELFF; CDR3nt: TGTGCCAGCAGCTTAGGGGGAGCTGTCGGGGAGCTGTTTTTT
abundance: -; v_gene: TRBV10-3; j_gene: TRBJ2-3; d_gene: -; CDR3aa: CAISEPLAGSTDTQYF; CDR3nt: TGTGCCATCAGTGAGCCGCTAGCCGGTAGCACAGATACGCAGTATTTT
abundance: once; v_gene: TRBV30; j_gene: TRBJ1-1; d_gene: -; CDR3aa: CASTGGAFF; CDR3nt: TGTGCCTCGACCGGGGGAGCTTTCTTT
abundance: -; v_gene: TRBV30; j_gene: TRBJ2-1; d_gene: TRBD2; CDR3aa: CAWSVPSGGVFPNNEQFF; CDR3nt: TGTGCCTGGAGTGTACCCAGCGGGGGGGTTTTTCCTAACAATGAGCAGTTCTTC
abundance: -; v_gene: TRBV10-3; j_gene: TRBJ2-7; d_gene: TRBD2; CDR3aa: CAISESSSGREYEQYF; CDR3nt: TGTGCCATCAGTGAGTCTTCTAGCGGGAGGGAATACGAGCAGTACTTC
abundance: -; v_gene: TRBV6-5; j_gene: TRBJ1-6; d_gene: TRBD1; CDR3aa: CASSYVTTGDSPLHF; CDR3nt: TGTGCCAGCAGTTATGTGACAACAGGGGATTCACCCCTCCACTTT
abundance: -; v_gene: TRBV9; j_gene: TRBJ1-4; d_gene: -; CDR3aa: CASSGRDVKLFF; CDR3nt: TGTGCCAGCAGCGGGCGGGACGTAAAACTGTTTTTT
abundance: -; v_gene: TRBV19; j_gene: TRBJ2-7; d_gene: TRBD1; CDR3aa: CASSGGQRQYF; CDR3nt: TGTGCCAGTAGTGGGGGACAGCGGCAGTACTTC
abundance: -; v_gene: TRBV5-1; j_gene: TRBJ2-1; d_gene: -; CDR3aa: CASTLGVVTGDNEQFF; CDR3nt: TGCGCCAGCACCTTGGGGGTCGTTACGGGGGACAATGAGCAGTTCTTC
abundance: -; v_gene: TRBV5-1; j_gene: TRBJ1-2; d_gene: -; CDR3aa: CASSSQGAYGYTF; CDR3nt: TGCGCCAGCAGCTCACAGGGAGCTTATGGCTACACCTTC
abundance: -; v_gene: TRBV4-3; j_gene: TRBJ2-5; d_gene: -; CDR3aa: CASSQGWGSGQETQYF; CDR3nt: TGCGCCAGCAGCCAAGGCTGGGGGAGCGGGCAAGAGACCCAGTACTTC
abundance: -; v_gene: TRBV28; j_gene: TRBJ1-5; d_gene: -; CDR3aa: CASSFEQGPSQPQHF; CDR3nt: TGTGCCAGCAGTTTCGAGCAGGGGCCTAGTCAGCCCCAGCATTTT
abundance: -; v_gene: TRBV6-8; j_gene: TRBJ1-1; d_gene: -; CDR3aa: CASMLGLRPEAFF; CDR3nt: TGTGCCAGCATGCTGGGACTGCGGCCGGAAGCTTTCTTT
abundance: few; v_gene: TRBV7-2; j_gene: TRBJ1-1; d_gene: TRBD1; CDR3aa: CASSRRGTGGNTEAFF; CDR3nt: TGTGCCAGCAGCCGGCGTGGGACAGGGGGTAACACTGAAGCTTTCTTT
abundance: -; v_gene: TRBV9; j_gene: TRBJ1-3; d_gene: -; CDR3aa: CASSPGGGLGNTIYF; CDR3nt: TGTGCCAGCAGCCCGGGGGGGGGTTTGGGAAACACCATATATTTT
abundance: -; v_gene: TRBV12-5; j_gene: TRBJ1-1; d_gene: -; CDR3aa: CASGPRTAGAFF; CDR3nt: TGTGCTAGTGGCCCACGGACGGCGGGAGCTTTCTTT
abundance: -; v_gene: TRBV15; j_gene: TRBJ1-4; d_gene: TRBD1; CDR3aa: CATQRQGRNEKLFF; CDR3nt: TGTGCCACCCAAAGACAGGGAAGAAATGAAAAACTGTTTTTT
abundance: -; v_gene: TRBV5-1; j_gene: TRBJ2-1; d_gene: -; CDR3aa: CASSLSHVDNEQFF; CDR3nt: TGCGCCAGCAGCTTGAGCCATGTAGACAATGAGCAGTTCTTC
abundance: -; v_gene: TRBV5-1; j_gene: TRBJ2-2; d_gene: -; CDR3aa: CASSLDSTGELFF; CDR3nt: TGCGCCAGCAGCTTGGATTCAACCGGGGAGCTGTTTTTT